One and the same sample provided the 24 T cell receptor beta chains below, sequenced in a study of cytomegalovirus exposure and HLA in healthy donors. With 60 Vbeta and 13 Jbeta primers, the PCR was carried out. The table came from immunoSEQ multiplex PCR; TCRdb's copy has only in-frame clones and leaves some out. Of around 190,000 clones detected, about 80% appear once; the ten largest clones hold about 0.5%. The specimen sequenced was PBMCs. Receptors were obtained from a woman aged 50 to 65 in good health and CMV-seronegative.

The gene calls are TRBV18 and TRBJ1-4, with 7 bases fitting TRBD1. Trimming removed 4 bases from V and 8 bases from J; junction bases left unmatched: 10. Germline V gives CDR1 KGHSH, CDR2 LQKENI. The CDR3 length is 15 residues. CDR3 amino acids: CASSLSRGRGEKLFF. Here the CDR3 DNA reads TGTGCCAGCTCACTCTCGAGGGGGCGCGGCGAAAAACTGTTTTTT.

The V and J genes are TRBV5-1 and TRBJ2-5; 8 nucleotides agree with TRBD2. The J call may be mistaken, given a closer DNA end match to TRBJ2-7. CDR1 is SGHRS, CDR2 YFSETQ, per germline. This CDR3 is 16 amino acids long. The CDR3 loop reads CASSLEIAGSPYEQYF. CDR3 DNA: TGCGCCAGCAGCTTGGAAATAGCGGGAAGCCCCTACGAGCAGTACTTC.

This chain uses TRBV13 with TRBJ2-1; perhaps TRBD1 as D (5 bases). From germline, CDR1 is PRHDT and CDR2 FYEKMQ (reference sequence). Trimming took off 5 bases at V and 2 bases at J, with 13 bases between the two ends. The CDR3 spans 15 residues. DNA for the CDR3: TGTGCCAGCAGCCATGGCAAGGGGCCCTACAATGAGCAGTTCTTC. Translated, it gives CASSHGKGPYNEQFF.

This clone was seen a few times. The rearrangement uses TRBV18 and TRBJ2-3, with TRBD2 matching over 11 bases. This CDR3 has 16 residues. The germline CDR1 and CDR2 sequences are KGHSH and LQKENI. Losses at the gene ends were 0 bases for V and 1 base for J; bases not matched to a gene: 0. DNA of the CDR3: TGTGCCAGCTCACCACCGACTAGCGGGGGCACAGATACGCAGTATTTT. It translates to CASSPPTSGGTDTQYF.

The rearrangement joins TRBV7-9 to TRBJ1-5; weak D call: TRBD1 (5 bases). Germline V gene data show CDR1 as SEHNR and CDR2 as FQNEAQ (reference sequence). V shed 5 bases and J shed 6 bases, with 14 bases lying between them. The CDR3 length is 14 residues. The CDR3 loop is CASSPKGRGQPQHF. The CDR3 DNA follows: TGTGCCAGCAGCCCCAAAGGGAGGGGTCAGCCCCAGCATTTT. The full variable domain, completed using reference TRBV7-9 and TRBJ1-5, is DTGVSQNPRHKITKRGQNVTFRCDPISEHNRLYWYRQTLGQGPEFLTYFQNEAQLEKSRLLSDRFSAERPKGSFSTLEIQRTEQGDSAMYLCASSPKGRGQPQHFGDGTRLSIL.

The chain employs TRBV25-1 and TRBJ2-3; TRBD2 aligns across 9 bases. V was clipped by 1 base and J by 6 bases; unmatched bases: 5. Germline CDR1 MGHDK, CDR2 SYGVNS. This CDR3 comprises 15 residues. The CDR3 here is CASSEWRGGSDTQYF. The CDR3 DNA reads TGTGCCAGCAGTGAATGGCGGGGGGGGTCGGATACGCAGTATTTT.

In this sample, this clone turned up a few times. This chain links TRBV18 with TRBJ2-3; the D gene is possibly TRBD1 (6 bases). Germline lookup yields CDR1 KGHSH and CDR2 LQKENI. Trimming removed 1 base from V and 3 bases from J, with 8 bases in between. This CDR3 contains 14 residues. The CDR3 reads CASSPQGVTDTQYF. The DNA of the CDR3 is TGTGCCAGCTCACCACAGGGGGTGACAGATACGCAGTATTTT.

The chain employs TRBV9 and TRBJ1-2; the D gene is possibly TRBD1 (5 bases). V dropped 6 bases and J dropped 5 bases, with 14 bases sitting between them. From germline, CDR1 is SGDLS and CDR2 YYNGEE. The CDR3 covers 13 residues. CDR3 nucleotides: TGTGCCAGCACCCGGGGCGCGGGATATGGCTACACCTTC. This translates into CASTRGAGYGYTF. Based on the CDR3 plus reference TRBV9 and TRBJ1-2, the full variable domain is DSGVTQTPKHLITATGQRVTLRCSPRSGDLSVYWYQQSLDQGLQFLIQYYNGEERAKGNILERFSAQQFPDLHSELNLSSLELGDSALYFCASTRGAGYGYTFGSGTRLTVV.

The V and J genes are TRBV4-1 and TRBJ1-4, with D uncertain. CDR3 length: 15 residues. The V end was cut by 4 bases, the J end by 5 bases, with 14 bases between. CDR1 and CDR2 from the germline V gene are MGHRA and YSYEKL. The CDR3 DNA follows: TGCGCCAGCAGCCCCACGAGGGCGGGGAATGAAAAACTGTTTTTT. Its translation: CASSPTRAGNEKLFF.

The chain carries TRBV6-5 and TRBJ1-5; 7 nucleotides line up with TRBD1. With V trimmed by 7 bases and J by 5 bases, 5 bases remained unmatched. CDR3 size: 13 residues. CDR1 is MNHEY and CDR2 is SVGAGI in the germline V gene. This chain's CDR3 is CASTNRGDQPQHF. CDR3 nucleotides: TGTGCCAGCACCAACAGGGGAGATCAGCCCCAGCATTTT.

This chain connects TRBV18 to TRBJ1-1; D gene unclear. The length of the CDR3 is 15 residues. V was clipped by 3 bases and J by 6 bases, with 17 bases between them. In germline, CDR1 is KGHSH, CDR2 LQKENI. For the CDR3, the DNA is TGTGCCAGCTCACCTCTGCTACGGAGGATTGCTGAAGCTTTCTTT. It yields the protein CASSPLLRRIAEAFF. The whole variable domain, remainder taken from reference TRBV18 and TRBJ1-1, is NAGVMQNPRHLVRRRGQEARLRCSPMKGHSHVYWYRQLPEEGLKFMVYLQKENIIDESGMPKERFSAEFPKEGPSILRIQQVVRGDSAAYFCASSPLLRRIAEAFFGQGTRLTVV.

This clone came up once. The genes are TRBV25-1 and TRBJ2-7, with 8 bases lining up with TRBD1. The V segment lost 4 bases and the J segment 7 bases; nucleotides outside the gene matches: 15. The CDR3 totals 16 residues. Germline lookup yields CDR1 MGHDK and CDR2 SYGVNS. The CDR3 is CASSGFVSQGDGEQYF. CDR3 DNA: TGTGCCAGCAGTGGCTTTGTTTCACAGGGGGATGGGGAGCAGTACTTC.

This clone was observed once. The V and J genes are TRBV6-1 and TRBJ2-2; D might be TRBD1 (6 bases). V was pared by 6 bases and J by 3 bases, with 14 bases between. This CDR3 region has 15 residues. The germline gives CDR1 MNHNS, CDR2 SASEGT. The CDR3: CASSRTGTHTGELFF. Here the CDR3 DNA reads TGTGCCAGCAGCAGGACCGGGACACACACCGGGGAGCTGTTTTTT.

The chain carries TRBV19 and TRBJ1-3; no clear D. The V gene's germline CDR1 is LNHDA and CDR2 SQIVND (reference sequence). The CDR3 spans 12 residues. Trimming pared 8 bases from V and 0 bases from J, leaving 5 bases between. CDR3 nucleotides: TGTGCCAGTGAGAGCTCTGGAAACACCATATATTTT. Its translation is CASESSGNTIYF.

J is TRBJ1-5 and V is TRBV10-3; no definite D call. The V end was cut by 4 bases, the J end by 0 bases, with 10 bases between. This CDR3 has 15 amino acids. Germline loops: CDR1 ENHRY, CDR2 SYGVKD. CDR3 bases: TGTGCCATCAGTGGGTCGACAAATAGCAATCAGCCCCAGCATTTT. Residues: CAISGSTNSNQPQHF.

This chain joins TRBV28 and TRBJ2-5; no reliable D call. The V gene lost 1 base and the J gene lost 4 bases, with 13 bases spanning the gap. The CDR3 has 15 residues. Germline V gene sequence: CDR1 MDHEN, CDR2 SYDVKM. The CDR3 bases are TGTGCCAGCAGTTTATATCCCGGGTTGGGAGAGACCCAGTACTTC. As protein: CASSLYPGLGETQYF.

Only a few counts were recorded for this clone. The CDR3 loop is CASSAPGQEYNEQFF. In nucleotides, the CDR3 is TGCGCCAGCAGCGCCCCGGGACAGGAGTACAATGAGCAGTTCTTC. The chain joins TRBV5-1 to TRBJ2-1, with 8 positions matching TRBD1. CDR3 length: 15 residues. Germline V gene lookup returns CDR1 SGHRS and CDR2 YFSETQ. Germline trimming cut 4 bases from V and 4 bases from J; bases unmatched to any gene: 7.

The chain is built from TRBV5-4 and TRBJ1-1, with no clear D. From germline, CDR1 is SGHNT and CDR2 YYREEE (reference sequence). Trimming removed 0 bases at V and 6 bases at J, with 12 bases between. The CDR3 consists of 14 residues. The CDR3 here is CASSLGQQVPEAFF. CDR3 DNA: TGTGCCAGCAGCTTGGGGCAGCAGGTACCTGAAGCTTTCTTT.

The CDR3 DNA sequence: TGTGCCAGCAGTTCGACAGGGTCCTACGAGCAGTACTTC. It encodes CASSSTGSYEQYF. The V gene is TRBV6-6, the J gene TRBJ2-5; 7 bases match TRBD1. The end of the DNA fits TRBJ2-7 better, so the J call may be wrong. CDR1 is MNHNY and CDR2 is SVGAGI in the germline V gene (reference sequence). The CDR3 contains 13 residues.

The chain has TRBV7-8 and TRBJ1-3; D might be TRBD1 (5 bases). Between the trimmed V and J ends, which lost 1 base and 1 base, there was a span of 11 bases. Germline CDR1 SGHVS, CDR2 FQNEAQ. The CDR3 covers 16 residues. CDR3 loop: CASSLGAGGSGNTIYF. The CDR3 DNA reads TGTGCCAGCAGCTTAGGCGCCGGGGGGTCTGGAAACACCATATATTTT.

V and J are TRBV4-1 and TRBJ2-2; TRBD1 agrees at 8 bases. This CDR3 comprises 14 residues. Germline CDR1 reads MGHRA; CDR2 reads YSYEKL. Trimming removed 4 bases from V and 7 bases from J; junction bases left unmatched: 5. The chain's CDR3 is CASSPTGVGGELFF. CDR3 nucleotide sequence: TGCGCCAGCAGCCCGACAGGGGTGGGCGGGGAGCTGTTTTTT.

This clone has just one count. The rearrangement joins TRBV28 to TRBJ1-2; 7 bases map to TRBD1. CDR1 and CDR2 (germline): MDHEN, SYDVKM. The length of the CDR3 is 14 residues. V trimming: 6 bases; J trimming: 0 bases; junction bases outside the gene matches: 4. The CDR3 reads CASSRTGANYGYTF. The CDR3 region has the DNA TGTGCCAGCAGCAGGACAGGAGCTAACTATGGCTACACCTTC.

The chain recombines TRBV13 with TRBJ2-7; D is ambiguous. Germline V gene data show CDR1 as PRHDT and CDR2 as FYEKMQ (reference sequence). The CDR3 totals 13 residues. V gave up 5 bases and J gave up 0 bases, with 8 bases separating them. The CDR3 bases are TGTGCCAGCAGCCCAAGGAGCTCCTACGAGCAGTACTTC. Protein sequence: CASSPRSSYEQYF.

V gene TRBV15 combines with J gene TRBJ2-7; D may be TRBD1 (6 bases). The CDR3 sequence is 14 residues long. Germline CDR1 reads LNHNV; CDR2 reads YYDKDF (reference sequence). Trimming took off 1 base at V and 3 bases at J, with 10 bases between the two ends. The CDR3 is CATSRAQGIYEQYF. CDR3 bases: TGTGCCACCAGCAGAGCTCAGGGGATCTACGAGCAGTACTTC. The entire variable domain, with the rest obtained from reference TRBV15 and TRBJ2-7, is as follows: DAMVIQNPRYQVTQFGKPVTLSCSQTLNHNVMYWYQQKSSQAPKLLFHYYDKDFNNEADTPDNFQSRRPNTSFCFLDIRSPGLGDTAMYLCATSRAQGIYEQYFGPGTRLTVT.